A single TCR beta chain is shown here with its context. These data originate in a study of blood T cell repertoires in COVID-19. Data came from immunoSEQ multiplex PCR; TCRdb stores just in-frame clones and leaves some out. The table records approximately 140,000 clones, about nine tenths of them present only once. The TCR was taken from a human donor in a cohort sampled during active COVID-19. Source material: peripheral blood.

In DNA, the CDR3 is TGTGCCAGCAGCCAACAGGGGGCGAACACTGAAGCTTTCTTT. It encodes CASSQQGANTEAFF. The genes are TRBV3-1 (or the pseudogene TRBV3-2) and TRBJ1-1; 8 bases line up with TRBD1. This CDR3 has 14 amino acids. Germline V gene sequence: CDR1 LGHDT, CDR2 YNNKEL (reference sequence). V was pared by 2 bases and J by 1 base, with 0 bases of the junction left unmatched.